The 15 T cell receptor beta chains presented below share a single source sample, sequenced in a study of a mutant IDH1 vaccine in newly diagnosed glioma (dated by TCRdb to about 2021). The time point label, read with the paper, signifies: baseline, week 1 (first vaccination visit). The treatment or condition label corresponds to: pre-vaccination baseline after standard-of-care therapy. Receptor libraries were prepared by the immunoSEQ multiplex PCR assay. TCRdb holds this immuneACCESS table with in-frame rearrangements only. Some clones are missing; in checked studies, unresolved V genes explain under half, and the rest has no known cause. For this sample the table gives 20,000 to 25,000 clones, of which around 85% were detected only once. 5% to 6% of the sample belongs to the ten largest clones. Sequenced here: PBMCs, sampled from a glioma patient treated with radiotherapy, temozolomide or both. Receptors were obtained from a middle-aged man with glioma.

The V and J genes are TRBV19 and TRBJ1-2, with D hard to call. Trimming took 8 bases from V and 4 from J, leaving 20 bases between them. There are 15 residues in the CDR3. Per the germline V gene, CDR1 is LNHDA and CDR2 is SQIVND (reference sequence). The CDR3 DNA follows: TGTGCCAGTTCCCCCCGGGCGTCATGGGGCTATGGCTACACCTTC. Its protein is CASSPRASWGYGYTF. Full variable domain (remainder filled in from reference TRBV19 and TRBJ1-2): DGGITQSPKYLFRKEGQNVTLSCEQNLNHDAMYWYRQDPGQGLRLIYYSQIVNDFQKGDIAEGYSVSREKKESFPLTVTSAQKNPTAFYLCASSPRASWGYGYTFGSGTRLTVV.

The chain employs TRBV27 and TRBJ2-5, with D perhaps TRBD2 (5 bases). Germline V gene sequence: CDR1 MNHEY, CDR2 SMNVEV (reference sequence). The ends were cut back, 6 bases at V and 7 bases at J, with 27 bases in the middle. CDR3 length equals 17 residues. Here the CDR3 reads CASRPQIRARESRTQYF. The CDR3 DNA reads TGTGCCAGCAGACCACAAATCCGGGCTAGGGAGTCGCGGACCCAGTACTTC.

The V and J genes are TRBV5-6 and TRBJ2-7; TRBD1 agrees at 8 bases. CDR1 is SGHDT, CDR2 YYEEEE, per germline. The V gene end was trimmed by 4 bases and the J gene end by 6 bases; junction bases not matched to a gene: 12. CDR3 size: 15 residues. CDR3 amino acids: CASSPIFGQGSEQYF. The CDR3 DNA reads as TGTGCCAGCAGCCCAATTTTCGGACAGGGCAGCGAGCAGTACTTC.

The chain has TRBV25-1 and TRBJ2-5; D gene uncertain. CDR3 length equals 12 residues. Trimming removed 2 bases at V and 5 bases at J, with 6 bases between. The germline V gene has CDR1 MGHDK and CDR2 SYGVNS. The CDR3 reads CASSEVGETQYF. The CDR3 DNA sequence: TGTGCCAGCAGTGAAGTCGGGGAGACCCAGTACTTC.

A few counts support this clone. This rearrangement joins TRBV5-6 to TRBJ1-1; a possible D gene is TRBD1 (5 bases). V shed 2 bases and J shed 1 base, with 12 bases lying between them. The CDR3 length is 15 residues. Germline V gives CDR1 SGHDT, CDR2 YYEEEE. The CDR3 region has the DNA TGTGCCAGCAGCTTCGGACATATTCAGAACACTGAAGCTTTCTTT. Amino acids: CASSFGHIQNTEAFF. The complete variable domain, with remaining parts taken from reference TRBV5-6 and TRBJ1-1, reads DAGVTQSPTHLIKTRGQQVTLRCSPKSGHDTVSWYQQALGQGPQFIFQYYEEEERQRGNFPDRFSGHQFPNYSSELNVNALLLGDSALYLCASSFGHIQNTEAFFGQGTRLTVV.

The V call is TRBV5-1, the J call TRBJ2-1, with D unclear. The ends were cut back, 0 bases at V and 0 bases at J, with 4 bases in the middle. Germline CDR1 reads SGHRS; CDR2 reads YFSETQ. The CDR3 is made up of 14 amino acids. The CDR3 protein is CASSLDSSYNEQFF. The CDR3 region has the DNA TGCGCCAGCAGCTTGGACAGCTCCTACAATGAGCAGTTCTTC.

This clone has only one observation. V usage is TRBV9 and J usage is TRBJ2-2, with 9 positions matching TRBD2. V shed 3 bases, J shed 9 bases, and the junction held 18 bases outside the gene matches. CDR3 length equals 18 residues. Per germline, CDR1 SGDLS and CDR2 YYNGEE. CDR3 nucleotides: TGTGCCAGCAGCGCCGAGACTAGCGGCCCCGGGGGGCCCAGGGAGCTGTTTTTT. It codes for CASSAETSGPGGPRELFF. Variable domain in full (rest from reference TRBV9 and TRBJ2-2): DSGVTQTPKHLITATGQRVTLRCSPRSGDLSVYWYQQSLDQGLQFLIQYYNGEERAKGNILERFSAQQFPDLHSELNLSSLELGDSALYFCASSAETSGPGGPRELFFGEGSRLTVL.

This chain connects TRBV7-9 to TRBJ2-3, with D possibly being TRBD2 (6 bases). This CDR3 has 16 residues. V dropped 4 bases and J dropped 5 bases, with 19 bases sitting between them. Germline assignment: CDR1 SEHNR and CDR2 FQNEAQ (reference sequence). CDR3 region: CASSSVLALRLDTQYF. The CDR3 bases are TGTGCCAGCAGCTCCGTACTAGCTCTAAGGTTAGATACGCAGTATTTT.

This clone has a single count. This chain uses TRBV10-3 with TRBJ1-1; D unclear. Trimming took off 11 bases at V and 1 base at J, with 11 bases between the two ends. The V gene's germline CDR1 is ENHRY and CDR2 SYGVKD. This CDR3 comprises 12 residues. The CDR3 bases are TGTGCCTCCAAAACGGGGAACACTGAAGCTTTCTTT. Amino acid sequence: CASKTGNTEAFF.

Of note for this clone: At one boundary the junction diverges from the germline segment, which might be a read error. The chain combines TRBV9 with TRBJ1-2; 7 bases agree with TRBD1. Per the germline V gene, CDR1 is SGDLS and CDR2 is YYNGEE. The CDR3 consists of 12 residues. This chain's CDR3 is CASSPEDRSRFF. Written as DNA, the CDR3 is TGTGCCAGCAGCCCCGAGGACAGGAGTAGATTCTTC.

This rearrangement joins TRBV7-9 to TRBJ1-1; D may be TRBD1 (5 bases). In germline, CDR1 is SEHNR, CDR2 FQNEAQ (reference sequence). V lost 8 bases and J lost 5, with 18 bases in between. The CDR3 loop spans 14 amino acids. This chain's CDR3 is CASSGGRGWTEAFF. The CDR3, as DNA: TGTGCCAGCTCCGGGGGTAGGGGTTGGACTGAAGCTTTCTTT.

The chain recombines TRBV5-1 with TRBJ2-5; D ambiguous. The germline V gene encodes CDR1 SGHRS and CDR2 YFSETQ. This CDR3 region has 14 residues. The V end lost 0 bases, the J end lost 1 base, and 7 bases lay between the germline ends. The CDR3 DNA reads as TGCGCCAGCAGCTTGGGGCAGCTCCAAGAGACCCAGTACTTC. It yields the protein CASSLGQLQETQYF.

This sequence joins TRBV18 and TRBJ1-2; 10 bases agree with TRBD1. This CDR3 spans 18 amino acids. Per germline, CDR1 KGHSH and CDR2 LQKENI. V lost 0 bases, J lost 2 bases, and 9 bases stayed unmatched. The CDR3, as DNA: TGTGCCAGCTCACCACCAGGGACAGGGGCCATACCAAACTATGGCTACACCTTC. Residues: CASSPPGTGAIPNYGYTF.

This clone has a single count. The gene calls are TRBV5-1 and TRBJ2-6; the D is unclear. With 3 bases removed from V and 2 bases from J, the gap between germline ends came to 15 bases. CDR3 length: 17 amino acids. Germline loops: CDR1 SGHRS, CDR2 YFSETQ. Here the CDR3 DNA reads TGCGCCAGCAGCTCTGGAGAGTGGCTCCCTGGGGCCAACGTCCTGACTTTC. Translated: CASSSGEWLPGANVLTF.

This rearrangement joins TRBV6-4 to TRBJ2-2; TRBD1 agrees at 7 bases. The CDR3 runs to 14 residues. CDR1 and CDR2 from the germline V gene are MRHNA and SNTAGT. V trimming: 6 bases; J trimming: 6 bases; junction bases outside the gene matches: 7. The CDR3 sequence: CASSYDRAAGELFF. The CDR3, as DNA: TGTGCCAGCAGCTACGACAGGGCGGCCGGGGAGCTGTTTTTT.